This T cell receptor beta chain appears in the sequencing data of a study of OX40 agonist ivuxolimab in advanced cancers. TCRdb keeps only in-frame clones here, not all; method: immunoSEQ multiplex PCR. Here the sample spans some 69,000 clones, about 90% being singletons. General study results and limits: In the 0.1 to 3.0 mg/kg range, CD4+ and CD8+ blood T cells had expanded clonally by week 6.

CDR3 length equals 13 residues. Comments on this clone: What it binds is not known.

Autoimmune disease history or systemic immunosuppression was exclusionary. The source is an adult with an advanced solid tumor such as melanoma, head and neck, liver or kidney cancer. The sequencing used CD4+ or CD8+ T cells sorted from blood, collected in a trial of the OX40 agonist ivuxolimab. V and J are TRBV21-1 and TRBJ2-2; the table names TRBD2, a call not compared with the DNA. TRBV21-1 is tagged as a pseudogene. CDR3 loop: CATRRREVGELFF. CDR3 nucleotide sequence: TGTGCCACCCGAAGGCGGGAAGTCGGGGAGCTGTTTTTT.